This T cell receptor (beta chain) was identified in a study of blood T cell repertoires in COVID-19. Study background: Collection of acute and convalescent COVID-19 samples took place in the United States, Italy and Spain. T cells, B-cell-depleted T cells, or PBMCs provided the cDNA or gDNA that served as material.

Authors' processing steps: Nucleated cell number was recorded as an estimate derived from reference gene primer amplification. The repertoire was sequenced with immunoSEQ multiplex PCR; TCRdb's copy has only in-frame clones and lacks some. For V, J and clone size, that table is used; D and trimming come from the DNA. Of about 260,000 clones listed, 85% to 90% were seen once; the top ten hold over 4%. This CDR3 spans 16 amino acids. Trimming left V 5 bases short and J 6 bases short, with 20 bases between. Germline CDR1 SEHNR, CDR2 FQNEAQ (reference sequence). Patients of the Seattle cohort, enrolled during active infection, were followed longitudinally.

The receptor comes from a woman aged 55-75 years with COVID-19, enrolled during active disease. Sequencing input: peripheral blood. The chain has TRBV7-9 and TRBJ2-1; maybe TRBD2 (6 bases). CDR3 bases: TGTGCCAGCAGCCCAATGGCGGGAAGGGCCCGCAATGAGCAGTTCTTC. Translating it yields CASSPMAGRARNEQFF.